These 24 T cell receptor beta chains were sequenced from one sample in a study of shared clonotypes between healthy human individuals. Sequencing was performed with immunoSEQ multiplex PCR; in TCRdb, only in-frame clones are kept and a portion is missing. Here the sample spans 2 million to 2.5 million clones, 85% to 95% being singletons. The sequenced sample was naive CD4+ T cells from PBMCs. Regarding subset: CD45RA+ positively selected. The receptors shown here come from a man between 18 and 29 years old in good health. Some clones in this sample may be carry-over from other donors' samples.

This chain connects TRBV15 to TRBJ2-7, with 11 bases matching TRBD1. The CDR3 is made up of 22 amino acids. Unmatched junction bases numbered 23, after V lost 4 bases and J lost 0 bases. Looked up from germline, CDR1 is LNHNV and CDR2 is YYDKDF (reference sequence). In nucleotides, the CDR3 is TGTGCCACCAGCATTCACCGAAACAGGGACAGGGGGGGTCGCGGCAGCTCCTACGAGCAGTACTTC. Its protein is CATSIHRNRDRGGRGSSYEQYF.

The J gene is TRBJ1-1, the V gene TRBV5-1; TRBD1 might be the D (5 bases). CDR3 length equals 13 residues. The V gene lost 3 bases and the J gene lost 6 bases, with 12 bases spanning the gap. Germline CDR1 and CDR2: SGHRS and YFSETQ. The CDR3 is CASSYEGPPEAFF. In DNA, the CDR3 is TGCGCCAGCAGCTACGAGGGACCACCTGAAGCTTTCTTT.

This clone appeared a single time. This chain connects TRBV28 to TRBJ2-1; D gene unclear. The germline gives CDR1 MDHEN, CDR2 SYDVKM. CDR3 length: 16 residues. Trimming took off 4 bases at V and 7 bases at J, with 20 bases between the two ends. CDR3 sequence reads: CASSSLRVEVWNEQFF. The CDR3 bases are TGTGCCAGCAGTTCTTTACGGGTCGAGGTGTGGAATGAGCAGTTCTTC.

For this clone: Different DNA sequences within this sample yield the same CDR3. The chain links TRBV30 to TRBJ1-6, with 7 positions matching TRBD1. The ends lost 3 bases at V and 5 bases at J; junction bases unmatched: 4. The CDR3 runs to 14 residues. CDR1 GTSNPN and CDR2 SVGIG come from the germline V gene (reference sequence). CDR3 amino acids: CAWRTGTDNSPLHF. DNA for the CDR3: TGTGCCTGGAGAACCGGGACAGATAATTCACCCCTCCACTTT.

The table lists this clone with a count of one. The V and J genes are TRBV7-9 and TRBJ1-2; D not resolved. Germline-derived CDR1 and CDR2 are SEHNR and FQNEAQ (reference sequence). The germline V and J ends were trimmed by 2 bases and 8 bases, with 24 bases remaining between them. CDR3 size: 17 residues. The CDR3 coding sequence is TGTGCCAGCAGCTTAAAGGTTGCTACACCTAAATTGTACGGCTACACCTTC. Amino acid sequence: CASSLKVATPKLYGYTF. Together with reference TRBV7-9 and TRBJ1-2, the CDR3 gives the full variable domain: DTGVSQNPRHKITKRGQNVTFRCDPISEHNRLYWYRQTLGQGPEFLTYFQNEAQLEKSRLLSDRFSAERPKGSFSTLEIQRTEQGDSAMYLCASSLKVATPKLYGYTFGSGTRLTVV.

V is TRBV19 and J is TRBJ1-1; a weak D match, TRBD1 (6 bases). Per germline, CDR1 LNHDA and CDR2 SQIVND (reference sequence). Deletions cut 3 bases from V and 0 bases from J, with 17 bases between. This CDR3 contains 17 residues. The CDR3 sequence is CASSMGGRFNMNTEAFF. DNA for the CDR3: TGTGCCAGTAGTATGGGGGGCCGCTTTAACATGAACACTGAAGCTTTCTTT.

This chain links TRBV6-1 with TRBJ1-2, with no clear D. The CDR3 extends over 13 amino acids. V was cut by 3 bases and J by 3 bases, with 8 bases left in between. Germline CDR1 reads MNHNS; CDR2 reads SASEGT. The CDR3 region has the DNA TGTGCCAGCAGTGACGGCCGCTACTATGGCTACACCTTC. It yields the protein CASSDGRYYGYTF.

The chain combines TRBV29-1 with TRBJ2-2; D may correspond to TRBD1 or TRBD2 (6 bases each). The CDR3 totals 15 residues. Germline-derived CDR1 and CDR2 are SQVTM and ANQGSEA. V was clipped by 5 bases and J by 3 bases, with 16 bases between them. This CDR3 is CSVPGAGGDTGELFF. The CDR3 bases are TGCAGCGTTCCAGGGGCGGGCGGGGACACCGGGGAGCTGTTTTTT.

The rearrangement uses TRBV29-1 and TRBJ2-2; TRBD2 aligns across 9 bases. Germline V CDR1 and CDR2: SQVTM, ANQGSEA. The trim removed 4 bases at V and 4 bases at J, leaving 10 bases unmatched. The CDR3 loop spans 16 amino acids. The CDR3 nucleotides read TGCAGCGTTGCTTCGGCGGGAGGGCCACTCACCGGGGAGCTGTTTTTT. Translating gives CSVASAGGPLTGELFF.

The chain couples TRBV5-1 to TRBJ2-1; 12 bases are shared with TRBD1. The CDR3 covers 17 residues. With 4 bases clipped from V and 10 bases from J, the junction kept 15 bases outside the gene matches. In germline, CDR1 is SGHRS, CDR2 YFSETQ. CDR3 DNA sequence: TGCGCCAGCAGCGCAAAACCACAGGGACAGGGGGCGTTCGAGCAGTTCTTC. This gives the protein CASSAKPQGQGAFEQFF.

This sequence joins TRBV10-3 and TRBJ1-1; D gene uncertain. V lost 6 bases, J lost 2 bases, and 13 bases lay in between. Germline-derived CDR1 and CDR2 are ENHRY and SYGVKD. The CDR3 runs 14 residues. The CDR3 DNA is TGTGCCATCAGGGAACGCCAATCAAACACTGAAGCTTTCTTT. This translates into CAIRERQSNTEAFF.

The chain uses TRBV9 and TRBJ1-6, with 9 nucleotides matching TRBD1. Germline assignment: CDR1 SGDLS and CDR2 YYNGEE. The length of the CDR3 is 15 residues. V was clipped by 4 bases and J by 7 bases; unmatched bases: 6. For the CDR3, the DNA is TGTGCCAGCAGCCCACGGACAGGGGTGAATTCACCCCTCCACTTT. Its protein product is CASSPRTGVNSPLHF.

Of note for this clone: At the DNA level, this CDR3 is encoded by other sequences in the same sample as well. CDR3: CASSLDRASYNEQFF. The CDR3 DNA reads TGTGCCAGCAGCTTGGACAGGGCCTCCTACAATGAGCAGTTCTTC. The chain recombines TRBV7-3 with TRBJ2-1; 8 nucleotides agree with TRBD1. Losses at the gene ends were 3 bases for V and 0 bases for J; bases not matched to a gene: 1. The CDR3 contains 15 residues. The V gene's germline CDR1 is SGHTA and CDR2 FQGTGA. Looking up the rest from reference TRBV7-3 and TRBJ2-1 gives the full variable domain: GAGVSQTPSNKVTEKGKYVELRCDPISGHTALYWYRQSLGQGPEFLIYFQGTGAADDSGLPNDRFFAVRPEGSVSTLKIQRTERGDSAVYLCASSLDRASYNEQFFGPGTRLTVL.

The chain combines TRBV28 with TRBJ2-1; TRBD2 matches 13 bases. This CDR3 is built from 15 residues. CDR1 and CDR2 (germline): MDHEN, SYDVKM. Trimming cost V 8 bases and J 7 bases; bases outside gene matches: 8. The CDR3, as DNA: TGTGCCAGCGGAACTAGCGGGAGGGCCTCTAATGAGCAGTTCTTC. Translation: CASGTSGRASNEQFF.

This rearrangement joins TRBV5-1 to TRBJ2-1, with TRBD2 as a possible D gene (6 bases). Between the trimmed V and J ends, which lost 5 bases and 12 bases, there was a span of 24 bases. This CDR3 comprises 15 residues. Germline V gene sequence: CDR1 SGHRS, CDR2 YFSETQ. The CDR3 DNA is TGCGCCAGCAGTACGGGACTCATCCCCGTTTACGTGCAGTTCTTC. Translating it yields CASSTGLIPVYVQFF.

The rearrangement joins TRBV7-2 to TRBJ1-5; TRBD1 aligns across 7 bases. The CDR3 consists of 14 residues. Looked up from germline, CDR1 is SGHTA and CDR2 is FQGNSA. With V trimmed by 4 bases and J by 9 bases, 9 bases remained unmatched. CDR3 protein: CASSYGQEGRPQHF. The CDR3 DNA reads TGTGCCAGCAGCTATGGACAGGAGGGTCGGCCCCAGCATTTT.

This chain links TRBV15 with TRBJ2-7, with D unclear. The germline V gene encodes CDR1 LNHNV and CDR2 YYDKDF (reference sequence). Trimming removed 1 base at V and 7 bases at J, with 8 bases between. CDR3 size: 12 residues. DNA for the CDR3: TGTGCCACCAGCAGAGTTAACGGGGAGCAGTACTTC. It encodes CATSRVNGEQYF. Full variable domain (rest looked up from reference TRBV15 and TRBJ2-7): DAMVIQNPRYQVTQFGKPVTLSCSQTLNHNVMYWYQQKSSQAPKLLFHYYDKDFNNEADTPDNFQSRRPNTSFCFLDIRSPGLGDTAMYLCATSRVNGEQYFGPGTRLTVT.

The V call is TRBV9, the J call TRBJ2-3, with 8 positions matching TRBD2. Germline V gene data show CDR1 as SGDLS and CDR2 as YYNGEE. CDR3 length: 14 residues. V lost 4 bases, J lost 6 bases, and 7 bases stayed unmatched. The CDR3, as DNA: TGTGCCAGCAGCTATCCCGGGACTAGTGATACGCAGTATTTT. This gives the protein CASSYPGTSDTQYF.

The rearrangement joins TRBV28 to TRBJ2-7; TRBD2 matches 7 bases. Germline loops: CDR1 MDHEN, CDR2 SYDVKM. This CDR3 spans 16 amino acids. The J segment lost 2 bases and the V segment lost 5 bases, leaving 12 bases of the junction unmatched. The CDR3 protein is CASSASPGGGPYEQYF. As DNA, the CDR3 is TGTGCCAGCAGTGCATCCCCTGGGGGAGGGCCCTACGAGCAGTACTTC.

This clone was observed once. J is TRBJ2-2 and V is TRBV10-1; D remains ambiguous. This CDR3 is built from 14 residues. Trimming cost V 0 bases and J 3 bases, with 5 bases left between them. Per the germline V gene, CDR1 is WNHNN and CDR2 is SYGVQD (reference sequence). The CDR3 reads CASSESRHTGELFF. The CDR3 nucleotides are TGCGCCAGCAGTGAGTCAAGGCACACCGGGGAGCTGTTTTTT.

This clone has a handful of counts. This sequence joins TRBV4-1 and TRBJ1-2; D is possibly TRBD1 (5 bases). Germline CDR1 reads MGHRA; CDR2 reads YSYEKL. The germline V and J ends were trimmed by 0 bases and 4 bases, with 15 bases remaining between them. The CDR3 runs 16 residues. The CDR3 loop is CASSQEGTTILYGYTF. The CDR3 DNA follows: TGCGCCAGCAGCCAAGAGGGGACTACAATACTCTATGGCTACACCTTC.

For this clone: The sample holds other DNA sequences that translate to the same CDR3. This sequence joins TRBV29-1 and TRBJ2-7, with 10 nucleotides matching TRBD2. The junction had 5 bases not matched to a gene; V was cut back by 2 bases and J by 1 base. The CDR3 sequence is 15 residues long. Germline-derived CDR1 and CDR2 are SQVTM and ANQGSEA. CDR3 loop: CSVELASGSSYEQYF. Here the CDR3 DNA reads TGCAGCGTTGAACTAGCTAGCGGGAGTTCCTACGAGCAGTACTTC.

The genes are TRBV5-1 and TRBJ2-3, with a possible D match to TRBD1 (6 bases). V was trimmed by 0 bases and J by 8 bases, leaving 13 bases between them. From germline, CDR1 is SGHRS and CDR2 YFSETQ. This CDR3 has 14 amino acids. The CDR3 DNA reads TGCGCCAGCAGCTTGGACAGGGCCAAGGGTACGCAGTATTTT. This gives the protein CASSLDRAKGTQYF.

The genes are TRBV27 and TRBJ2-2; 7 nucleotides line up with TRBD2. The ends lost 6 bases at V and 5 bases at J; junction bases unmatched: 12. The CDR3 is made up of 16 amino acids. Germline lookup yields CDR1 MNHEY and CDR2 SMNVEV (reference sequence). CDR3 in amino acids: CASSPSRGRGTGELFF. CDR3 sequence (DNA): TGTGCCAGCAGCCCCTCCCGCGGGAGAGGGACCGGGGAGCTGTTTTTT.